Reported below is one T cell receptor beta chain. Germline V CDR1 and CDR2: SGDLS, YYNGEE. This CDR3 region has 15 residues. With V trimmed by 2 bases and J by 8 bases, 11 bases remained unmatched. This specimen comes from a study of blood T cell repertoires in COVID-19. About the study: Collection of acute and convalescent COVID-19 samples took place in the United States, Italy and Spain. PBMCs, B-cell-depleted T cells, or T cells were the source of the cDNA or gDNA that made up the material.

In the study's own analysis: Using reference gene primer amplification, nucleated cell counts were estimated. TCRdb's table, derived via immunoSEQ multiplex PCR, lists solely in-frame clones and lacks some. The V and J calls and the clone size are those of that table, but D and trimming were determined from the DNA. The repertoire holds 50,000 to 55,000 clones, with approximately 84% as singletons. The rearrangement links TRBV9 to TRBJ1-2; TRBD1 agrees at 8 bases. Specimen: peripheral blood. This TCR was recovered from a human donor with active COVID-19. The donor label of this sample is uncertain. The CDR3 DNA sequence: TGTGCCAGCAGCGTTGGAGGTCAGGGGGCTAGGGGCTACACCTTC. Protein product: CASSVGGQGARGYTF.